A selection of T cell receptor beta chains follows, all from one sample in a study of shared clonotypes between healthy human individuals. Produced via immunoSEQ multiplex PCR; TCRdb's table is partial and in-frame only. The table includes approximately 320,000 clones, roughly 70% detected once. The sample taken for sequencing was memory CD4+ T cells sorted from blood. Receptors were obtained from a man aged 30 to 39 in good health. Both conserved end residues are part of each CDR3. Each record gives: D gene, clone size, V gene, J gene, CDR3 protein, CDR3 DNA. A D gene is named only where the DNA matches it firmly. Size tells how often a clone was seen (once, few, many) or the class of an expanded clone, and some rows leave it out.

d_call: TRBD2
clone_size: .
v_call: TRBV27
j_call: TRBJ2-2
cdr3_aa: CASTPPGGNPNTGELFF
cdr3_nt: TGTGCCAGCACCCCCCCGGGGGGGAATCCTAACACCGGGGAGCTGTTTTTT

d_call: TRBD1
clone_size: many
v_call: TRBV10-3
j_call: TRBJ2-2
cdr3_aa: CAISDLGGRNTGELFF
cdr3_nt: TGTGCCATCAGTGACCTAGGGGGCCGAAACACCGGGGAGCTGTTTTTT

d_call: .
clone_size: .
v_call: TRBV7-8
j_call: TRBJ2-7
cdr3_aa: CASSFRTTGENSIF
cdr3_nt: TGTGCCAGCAGCTTCAGAACGACGGGCGAGAACTCAATCTTC

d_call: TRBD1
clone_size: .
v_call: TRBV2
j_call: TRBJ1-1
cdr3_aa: CASRSLRGLEAFF
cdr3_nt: TGTGCCAGCAGATCCCTCAGGGGGCTGGAAGCTTTCTTT

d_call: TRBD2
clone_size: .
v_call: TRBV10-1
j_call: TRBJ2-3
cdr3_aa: CASSSSGGTDTQYF
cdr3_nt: TGCGCCAGCAGTTCTAGCGGGGGCACAGATACGCAGTATTTT

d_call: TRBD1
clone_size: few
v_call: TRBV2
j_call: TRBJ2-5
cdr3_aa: CASRDRSQETQYF
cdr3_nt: TGTGCCAGCAGGGACAGGTCTCAAGAGACCCAGTACTTC

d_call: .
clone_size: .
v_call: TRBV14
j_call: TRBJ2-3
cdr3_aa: CASSQDYSTDTQYF
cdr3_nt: TGTGCCAGCAGCCAAGATTACAGCACAGATACGCAGTATTTT

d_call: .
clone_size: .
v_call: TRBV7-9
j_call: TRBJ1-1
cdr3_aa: CASSPSDRGVAFF
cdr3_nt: TGTGCCAGCAGCCCATCCGACCGGGGGGTAGCTTTCTTT

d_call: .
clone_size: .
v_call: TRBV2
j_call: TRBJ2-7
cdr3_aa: CASSVASRAYEQYF
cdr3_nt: TGTGCCAGCAGTGTAGCTAGCCGCGCCTACGAGCAGTACTTC

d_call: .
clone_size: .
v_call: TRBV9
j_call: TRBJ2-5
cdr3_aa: CASSGGETQYF
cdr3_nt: TGTGCCAGCAGCGGGGGAGAGACCCAGTACTTC

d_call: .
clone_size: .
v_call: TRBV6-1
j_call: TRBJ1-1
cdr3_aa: CATLLMWLNTEAFF
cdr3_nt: TGTGCCACCTTACTTATGTGGCTGAACACTGAAGCTTTCTTT

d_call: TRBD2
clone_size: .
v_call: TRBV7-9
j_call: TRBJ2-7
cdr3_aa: CASGYGTSSFTQYF
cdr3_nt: TGTGCCAGCGGCTACGGGACTAGCAGCTTCACGCAGTACTTC

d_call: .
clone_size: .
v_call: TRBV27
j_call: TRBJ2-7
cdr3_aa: CASRGAGIPYEQYF
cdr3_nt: TGTGCCAGCAGGGGGGCGGGTATTCCCTACGAGCAGTACTTC

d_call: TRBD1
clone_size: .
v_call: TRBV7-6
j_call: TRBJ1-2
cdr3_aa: CASSLGDRVDYGYTF
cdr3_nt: TGTGCCAGCAGCTTAGGCGACAGGGTGGACTATGGCTACACCTTC

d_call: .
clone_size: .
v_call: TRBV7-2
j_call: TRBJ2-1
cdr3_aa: CASSLDGGNEQFF
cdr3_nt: TGTGCCAGCAGCTTAGACGGGGGTAATGAGCAGTTCTTC

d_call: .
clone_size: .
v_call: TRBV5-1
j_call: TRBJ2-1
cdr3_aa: CASTHPGYNEQFF
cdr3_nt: TGCGCCAGCACTCATCCCGGATACAATGAGCAGTTCTTC

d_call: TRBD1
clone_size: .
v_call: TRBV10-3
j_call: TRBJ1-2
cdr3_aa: CAISQGTGTNYGYTF
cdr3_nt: TGTGCCATCAGCCAAGGGACAGGGACTAACTATGGCTACACCTTC

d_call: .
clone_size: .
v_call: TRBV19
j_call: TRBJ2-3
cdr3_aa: CASSIEVAGKDTQYF
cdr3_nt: TGTGCCAGTAGTATAGAGGTGGCGGGAAAAGATACGCAGTATTTT

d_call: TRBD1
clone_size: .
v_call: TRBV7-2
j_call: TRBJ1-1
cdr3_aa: CASSPGQGGTEAFF
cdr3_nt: TGTGCCAGCAGCCCCGGACAGGGGGGAACTGAAGCTTTCTTT

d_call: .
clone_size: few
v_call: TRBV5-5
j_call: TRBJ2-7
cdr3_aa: CASSLVLDGSGKGF
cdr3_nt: TGTGCCAGCAGCTTGGTTCTTGACGGCAGCGGTAAGGGGTTC

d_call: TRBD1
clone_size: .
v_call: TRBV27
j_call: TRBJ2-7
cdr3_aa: CASSLVQGSTNEQYF
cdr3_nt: TGTGCCAGCAGTTTAGTACAGGGGTCGACGAACGAGCAGTACTTC

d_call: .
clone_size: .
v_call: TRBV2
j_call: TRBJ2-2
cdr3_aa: CASSRDRPGELFF
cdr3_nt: TGTGCCAGCAGCCGGGACCGCCCCGGGGAGCTGTTTTTT

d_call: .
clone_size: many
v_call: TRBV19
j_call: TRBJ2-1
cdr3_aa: CASSIWGSAGNEQFF
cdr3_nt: TGTGCCAGTAGTATTTGGGGGAGCGCCGGCAATGAGCAGTTCTTC